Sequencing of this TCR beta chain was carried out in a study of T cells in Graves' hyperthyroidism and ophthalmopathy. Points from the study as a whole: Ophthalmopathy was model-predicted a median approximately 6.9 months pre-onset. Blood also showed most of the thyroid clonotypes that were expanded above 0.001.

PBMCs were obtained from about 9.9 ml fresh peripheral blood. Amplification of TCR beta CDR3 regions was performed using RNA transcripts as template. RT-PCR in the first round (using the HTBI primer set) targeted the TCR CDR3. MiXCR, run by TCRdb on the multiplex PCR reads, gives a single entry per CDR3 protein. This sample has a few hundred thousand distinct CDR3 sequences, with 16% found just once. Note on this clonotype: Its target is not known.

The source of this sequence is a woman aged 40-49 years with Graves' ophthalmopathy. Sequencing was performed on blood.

The CDR3 sequence: CASSKLAGAYEQYF. DNA of the CDR3: TGTGCCAGCAGTAAACTAGCGGGGGCCTACGAGCAGTACTTC. The V call is TRBV2, the J call TRBJ2-7; 11 bases are shared with TRBD2. The CDR3 is made up of 14 amino acids. Germline loops: CDR1 SNHLY, CDR2 FYNNEI. V shed 5 bases, J shed 2 bases, and the junction held 2 bases outside the gene matches.